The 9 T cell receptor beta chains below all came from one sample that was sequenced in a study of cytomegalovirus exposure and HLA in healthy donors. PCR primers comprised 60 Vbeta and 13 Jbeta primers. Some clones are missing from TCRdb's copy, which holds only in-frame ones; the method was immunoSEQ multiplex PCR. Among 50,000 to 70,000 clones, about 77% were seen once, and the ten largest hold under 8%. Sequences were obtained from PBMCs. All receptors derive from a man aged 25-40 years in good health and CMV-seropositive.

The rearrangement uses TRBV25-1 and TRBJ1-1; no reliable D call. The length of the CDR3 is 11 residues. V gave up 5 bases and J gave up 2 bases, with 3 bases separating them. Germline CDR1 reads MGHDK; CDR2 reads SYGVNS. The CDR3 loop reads CASSPNTEAFF. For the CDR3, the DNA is TGTGCCAGCAGTCCTAACACTGAAGCTTTCTTT.

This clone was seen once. CDR3 in amino acids: CASINRRASNYGYTF. As DNA, the CDR3 is TGTGCCAGCATCAATCGCAGGGCCTCTAACTATGGCTACACCTTC. The chain links TRBV6-5 to TRBJ1-2; tentatively, D is TRBD1 (5 bases). The CDR3 length is 15 residues. V was clipped by 7 bases and J by 0 bases, with 15 bases between them. Germline CDR1 reads MNHEY; CDR2 reads SVGAGI.

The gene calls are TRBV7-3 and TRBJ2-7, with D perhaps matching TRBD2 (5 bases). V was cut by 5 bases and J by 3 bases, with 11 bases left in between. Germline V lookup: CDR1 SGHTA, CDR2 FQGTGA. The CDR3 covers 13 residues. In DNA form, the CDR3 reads TGTGCCAGCAGCACCGGGAACAACTACGAGCAGTACTTC. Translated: CASSTGNNYEQYF.

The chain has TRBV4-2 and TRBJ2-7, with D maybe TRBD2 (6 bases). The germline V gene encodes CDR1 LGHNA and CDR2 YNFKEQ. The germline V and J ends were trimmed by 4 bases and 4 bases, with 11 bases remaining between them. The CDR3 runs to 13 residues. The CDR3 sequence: CASSLPGTYEQYF. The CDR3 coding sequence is TGTGCCAGCAGCCTTCCCGGGACTTACGAGCAGTACTTC.

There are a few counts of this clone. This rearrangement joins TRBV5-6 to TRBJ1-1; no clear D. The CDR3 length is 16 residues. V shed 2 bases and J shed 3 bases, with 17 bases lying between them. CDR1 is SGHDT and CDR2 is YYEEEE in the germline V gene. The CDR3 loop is CASSFYSDEGDTEAFF. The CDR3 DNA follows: TGTGCCAGCAGCTTTTACTCCGACGAGGGCGACACTGAAGCTTTCTTT.

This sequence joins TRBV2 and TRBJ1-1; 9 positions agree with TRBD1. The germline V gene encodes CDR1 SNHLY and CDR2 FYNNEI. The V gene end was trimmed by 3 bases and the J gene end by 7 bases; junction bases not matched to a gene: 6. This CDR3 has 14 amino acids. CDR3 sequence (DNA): TGTGCCAGCAGTGAGGGACAGGGCAGCCTTGAAGCTTTCTTT. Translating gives CASSEGQGSLEAFF.

In DNA form, the CDR3 reads TGTGCCAGCTCACCATCCTTCAACACCAATCAGCCCCAGCATTTT. Protein sequence: CASSPSFNTNQPQHF. This chain uses TRBV18 with TRBJ1-5; no firm D call. V was trimmed by 2 bases and J by 3 bases, leaving 11 bases between them. The CDR3 has 15 amino acids. Germline V gene sequence: CDR1 KGHSH, CDR2 LQKENI.

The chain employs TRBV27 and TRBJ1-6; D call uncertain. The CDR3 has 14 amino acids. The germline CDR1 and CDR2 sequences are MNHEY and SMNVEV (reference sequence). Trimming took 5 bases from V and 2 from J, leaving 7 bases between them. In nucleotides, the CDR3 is TGTGCCAGCAGTACCCAGACCTATAATTCACCCCTCCACTTT. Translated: CASSTQTYNSPLHF.

The CDR3: CSVGTSGGQETQYF. CDR3 nucleotides: TGCAGCGTTGGGACTAGCGGGGGGCAAGAGACCCAGTACTTC. The chain combines TRBV29-1 with TRBJ2-5; 14 nucleotides match TRBD2. Germline V gene sequence: CDR1 SQVTM, CDR2 ANQGSEA. The junction had 0 bases not matched to a gene; V was cut back by 4 bases and J by 2 bases. This CDR3 region has 14 residues.